This TCR beta chain was profiled in a study of blood T cell repertoires in COVID-19 (dated by TCRdb to the early 2020s). Background for the entire study: The collaborator samples originated in the United States, Italy and Spain and spanned the acute and convalescent phases of COVID-19. The material from the prospective study consisted of cDNA or gDNA derived from T cells, B-cell-depleted T cells, or PBMCs. The dataset comprised deeply sampled blood TCRbeta repertoires from subjects exposed to, actively infected with, or recovered from COVID-19. The repertoires were made available in a free public database intended to serve as a resource for research on the immune response to SARS-CoV-2. Samples came from the ongoing ImmuneRACE study (first 160 participants) plus 1,254 subjects from 6 global collaborators. A de-identified subject ID, COVID-19 status, age in years and sex were almost always included in the sample metadata. HLA class I and class II types, where available, came from metadata supplied by the sample provider rather than from assay-based typing. The research as a whole found: Clinical and demographic metadata were provided uncurated, with the amount varying by source and participant.

Participants in the prospective study were enrolled through a virtual design, were aged roughly 18 to 100 years, and lived in 20 to 30 United States geographic areas. In the prospective study, participants were assigned to cohorts based on the clinical history participants reported in a screening survey and a study questionnaire. Recovered participants in ImmuneRACE Cohort 3 were defined by two consecutive negative NP/OP PCR tests, clearance by a healthcare professional, or resolution of symptoms. In the prospective study, mobile phlebotomists collected whole blood, serum and a nasopharyngeal or oropharyngeal swab from each participant. Prospective study participants could optionally give additional blood draws and questionnaires over a roughly 2-month period. Prospective study blood samples were shipped either frozen or at room temperature before DNA extraction. As to this clone: The antigen it recognizes is unknown. Per-nucleotide qualities are absent, and no much larger clonotype sits a single base away.

TCRbeta CDR3 regions were amplified from genomic DNA using the immunoSEQ Assay, a bias-controlled multiplex PCR. In the original analysis: The number of nucleated cells in each sample was estimated from the amplification of reference gene primers within the assay. To quantify the absolute abundance of each unique TCRbeta CDR3 rearrangement, sequence reads were collapsed and filtered. For each sample, productive Simpson clonality was calculated as the square root of Simpson's diversity index across productive rearrangements. TCRdb stores this immuneACCESS table with in-frame sequences only. Part of the clones is absent; in the studies checked, under half of the shortfall reflects unresolved V genes, and no reason is known for the rest. That table gives V, J and clone size, and the DNA gave D and trimming. The sample records under 250,000 clones, about 79% of which are singletons. The leading ten clones occupy 3% to 4% of the sample.

The sequenced sample consisted of PBMCs or T cells enriched from blood (not recorded which). The TCR comes from a woman aged 55-70 years who had recovered from COVID-19.

The DNA sequence reads TGTGCCATCAGTACGGACAGGGGGAACACTGAAGCTTTCTTT. This sequence encodes CAISTDRGNTEAFF. This receptor chain uses TRBV10-3 and TRBJ1-1, with 9 bases matching TRBD1. The CDR3, cysteine through phenylalanine, is 14 amino acids long. Solely the CDR3 DNA is kept, with 42 bases framed from the first base. The germline V gene encodes CDR1 ENHRY and CDR2 SYGVKD. V ends up 5 bases short and J 1 base short, with an unmatched junction base count of 2.